The T cell receptor beta chain under discussion was sequenced for a study of shared clonotypes between healthy human individuals. Whole-study context: The cohort had two women and a few men, ages 18 to 49.

Points from the study as a whole: Naive subsets tended to show greater estimated richness than memory subsets.

A remark on this clone: Its antigen is still unknown.

The assay was immunoSEQ multiplex PCR, and TCRdb's table has in-frame clones only and misses some. The sample contains 1 million to 1.2 million clones, 60% to 85% of which appear only once. V shed 6 bases and J 1 base; nucleotides not matched to a gene: 11. Per the germline V gene, CDR1 is LNHDA and CDR2 is SQIVND (reference sequence). The CDR3 sequence is 17 residues long. Specimen: memory CD4+ T cells from PBMCs. Subset of the sample: CD45RA-negative fraction. The rearrangement links TRBV19 to TRBJ1-3; TRBD1 matches 8 bases. This clonotype was obtained from a man between 18 and 35 years old in good health. Some clones in this sample may be carry-over from other donors' samples. The CDR3 DNA reads TGTGCCAGTAGCCATAGGTCCTGGACAGGGTCTGGAAACACCATATATTTT. This encodes CASSHRSWTGSGNTIYF.